This is a list of T cell receptor beta chains from one sample in a study of control samples from healthy donors and cancer patients. Clones were read by immunoSEQ multiplex PCR, and TCRdb kept only the in-frame ones, dropping some. This table holds around 130,000 clones, around nine tenths found once. Sequencing was carried out using blood. Source of these receptors: a man between 45 and 60 years old in good health. Both conserved end residues are part of each CDR3. A D gene is named only where the DNA matches it firmly. Some rows have no size entry. The others give once, few or many, or a class for an expanded clone.

V	J	D	size	DNA	CDR3
TRBV28	TRBJ1-2	-	-	TGTGCCAGCAGCCCGTACAACACCGGCTACACCTTC	CASSPYNTGYTF
TRBV4-1	TRBJ2-3	TRBD2	many	TGCGCCAGCAGCCAAGGAGAAGCGGGGGGGCCTTTATATACGCAGTATTTT	CASSQGEAGGPLYTQYF
TRBV6-1	TRBJ1-4	-	-	TGTGCCAGCAGTGAACTACAGGGCTCTAATGAAAAACTGTTTTTT	CASSELQGSNEKLFF
TRBV5-1	TRBJ2-1	TRBD1	-	TGCGCCAGCAGCACCACAGGGGGCTCCTACAATGAGCAGTTCTTC	CASSTTGGSYNEQFF
TRBV3-1/TRBV3-2	TRBJ1-4	-	-	TGTGCCAGCAGCCATGCCCCCACTGCCCCGATCCCTAATGAAAAACTGTTTTTT	CASSHAPTAPIPNEKLFF
TRBV2	TRBJ1-1	TRBD1	-	TGTGCCAGCACAAGACAGGGCGATTACACTGAAGCTTTCTTT	CASTRQGDYTEAFF
TRBV5-4	TRBJ2-7	TRBD1	-	TGTGCCAGCAGCCCAGGACAGGGGAGGGTTTACGAGCAGTACTTC	CASSPGQGRVYEQYF
TRBV12-3/TRBV12-4	TRBJ2-2	-	-	TGTGCCAGCAGTCGGACATTCGGGGAGCTGTTTTTT	CASSRTFGELFF
TRBV9	TRBJ2-1	TRBD2	-	TGTGCCAGCAGCGTAGCGGGGGGGCGGATATATGAGCAGTTCTTC	CASSVAGGRIYEQFF
TRBV5-1	TRBJ2-7	-	once	TGCGCCAGCAGCCGGGACTCTGGCTCCTACGAGCAGTACTTC	CASSRDSGSYEQYF
TRBV11-3	TRBJ2-1	-	-	TGTGCCAGCAGCTTACGTAGGGGATCTTACAATGAGCAGTTCTTC	CASSLRRGSYNEQFF
TRBV5-1	TRBJ1-1	TRBD1	-	TGCGCCAGCAGCGGGGAGGGGGCGCAAACTGAAGCTTTCTTT	CASSGEGAQTEAFF
TRBV6-6	TRBJ1-1	TRBD1	few	TGTGCCAGCAGTTACTCCTATGGACAGGGGAACACTGAAGCTTTCTTT	CASSYSYGQGNTEAFF
TRBV5-6	TRBJ2-1	TRBD1	-	TGTGCCAGCAGCATAGGGACAGGGACGGGAAATGAGCAGTTCTTC	CASSIGTGTGNEQFF
TRBV9	TRBJ2-5	-	-	TGTGCCAGCAGCGGAAGAGGAGGGGAGTCGTCCCAAGAGACCCAGTACTTC	CASSGRGGESSQETQYF
TRBV9	TRBJ2-3	TRBD2	-	TGTGCCAGCACCCCAGCGGGGGTGAGCACAGATACGCAGTATTTT	CASTPAGVSTDTQYF
TRBV5-1	TRBJ1-1	-	-	TGCGCCAGCAGCTACACGGGGGGGAACACTGAAGCTTTCTTT	CASSYTGGNTEAFF
TRBV7-2	TRBJ2-7	-	-	TGTGCCAGCAGCTCCCAACCTGCGTCCTACGAGCAGTACTTC	CASSSQPASYEQYF
TRBV11-2	TRBJ1-6	-	-	TGTGCCAGCAGCTTGAATCTGGCAGGTTCTTCACCCCTCCACTTT	CASSLNLAGSSPLHF
TRBV6-5	TRBJ2-4	TRBD1	-	TGTGCCAGCAGCGCAGGGGGATTAGCCAAAAACATTCAGTACTTC	CASSAGGLAKNIQYF
TRBV11-3	TRBJ1-4	TRBD1	-	TGTGCCAGCAACCAGGGGGGCGAAAAACTGTTTTTT	CASNQGGEKLFF
TRBV19	TRBJ1-1	-	few	TGTGCCAGTAGTAATAGACGGAGGTTTGAAGCTTTCTTT	CASSNRRRFEAFF
TRBV7-2	TRBJ1-6	TRBD1	-	TGTGCCAGCAGCCCAGACAGGACAGGGAATTCACCCCTCCACTTT	CASSPDRTGNSPLHF
TRBV6-6	TRBJ1-2	-	few	TGTGCCAGCAGTCAGGGAGGTGGGGGCTACACCTTC	CASSQGGGGYTF
TRBV3-1/TRBV3-2	TRBJ1-5	-	-	TGTGCCAGCAGCCAGGGTCGGGCTAATCAGCCCCAGCATTTT	CASSQGRANQPQHF
TRBV5-1	TRBJ2-3	-	-	TGCGCCAGCAGCACAGGATCTCAGGGGAGGGTAATGCAGTATTTT	CASSTGSQGRVMQYF
TRBV6-5	TRBJ1-3	-	-	TGTGCCAGCATTGTGAACGCTGCTGGAAACACCATATATTTT	CASIVNAAGNTIYF
TRBV3-1/TRBV3-2	TRBJ2-3	TRBD2	-	TGTGCCAGCAATTCGGGGAGGGCAGATACGCAGTATTTT	CASNSGRADTQYF
TRBV7-9	TRBJ2-4	-	-	TGTGCCAGCAGCTTAGGAGGGGAAGTCAACATTCAGTACTTC	CASSLGGEVNIQYF
TRBV29-1	TRBJ1-1	-	once	TGCAGCGCTCGACAGGCTGGCCCTGAAGCTTTCTTT	CSARQAGPEAFF
TRBV5-4	TRBJ1-2	-	many	TGTGCCAGCAGCTTGCAGGGGACCTATGGCTACACCTTC	CASSLQGTYGYTF
TRBV27	TRBJ1-1	-	-	TGTGCCAGCAGTTCCCTTACAGTGAACACTGAAGCTTTCTTT	CASSSLTVNTEAFF
TRBV28	TRBJ2-7	-	-	TGTGCCAGCAGTCGAAAGACAGCCTACGAGCAGTACTTC	CASSRKTAYEQYF
TRBV2	TRBJ2-1	TRBD1	-	TGTGCCTCAATCCCGGGACAGGGATTCCCCAATGAGCAGTTCTTC	CASIPGQGFPNEQFF
TRBV6-6	TRBJ2-2	TRBD2	-	TGTGCCAGCAGTGGGACTAGATCGAACACCGGGGAGCTGTTTTTT	CASSGTRSNTGELFF
TRBV28	TRBJ1-4	-	-	TGTGCCAGCAGTTCGACAGCCCGTAATGAAAAACTGTTTTTT	CASSSTARNEKLFF
TRBV18	TRBJ2-1	TRBD2	-	TGTGCCAGCTCACCAGGAGCGGGGGGTTACAATGAGCAGTTCTTC	CASSPGAGGYNEQFF
TRBV19	TRBJ1-1	TRBD1	-	TGTGCCAGTAGTATTTGGGACAGGATGAACACTGAAGCTTTCTTT	CASSIWDRMNTEAFF
TRBV11-2	TRBJ2-5	-	-	TGTGCCAGCAGCCATAGTACAGGGAGTCAAGAGACCCAGTACTTC	CASSHSTGSQETQYF